This is a list of T cell receptor beta chains from one sample in a study of patients and donors after allogeneic stem cell transplantation. MiXCR was run by TCRdb on the RT-PCR reads, yielding one entry per CDR3 protein. The sample has around 170,000 distinct CDR3 sequences, more than 20% seen once. Sequenced material: blood, either unsorted or a sorted T cell fraction (not recorded which). Receptors were obtained from a human donor who was either an allogeneic HSCT recipient or a stem cell or donor lymphocyte infusion donor (not recorded which). It is not recorded whose cells these are; they may come from a transplant donor. Each CDR3 is given with its conserved first and last residue. The order of the fields is J gene, D gene, clone size, V gene, CDR3 protein, CDR3 DNA. D genes are given only for firm matches. The size field is filled for only some rows; it gives once, few, many or a size class.

j_call: TRBJ1-5
d_call: NA
clone_size: few
v_call: TRBV12-3/TRBV12-4
cdr3_aa: CASKPGRAGQPQHF
cdr3_nt: TGTGCCAGCAAACCCGGCAGGGCGGGCCAGCCCCAGCATTTT

j_call: TRBJ1-5
d_call: NA
clone_size: few
v_call: TRBV7-2
cdr3_aa: CASSLGSGDQPQHF
cdr3_nt: TGTGCCAGCAGCTTAGGGTCGGGGGATCAGCCCCAGCATTTT

j_call: TRBJ1-3
d_call: NA
clone_size: few
v_call: TRBV9
cdr3_aa: CASSLSQGAGNTIYF
cdr3_nt: TGTGCCAGCAGCCTCTCCCAAGGGGCTGGAAACACCATATATTTT

j_call: TRBJ1-1
d_call: NA
clone_size: many
v_call: TRBV5-1
cdr3_aa: CASSLAGPSTEAFF
cdr3_nt: TGCGCCAGCAGCTTGGCAGGGCCCAGCACTGAAGCTTTCTTT

j_call: TRBJ2-1
d_call: NA
clone_size: few
v_call: TRBV20-1
cdr3_aa: CSARRTANDGQFF
cdr3_nt: TGCAGTGCTAGACGGACTGCGAATGACGGGCAGTTCTTC

j_call: TRBJ1-1
d_call: TRBD1
clone_size: many
v_call: TRBV6-2/TRBV6-3
cdr3_aa: CASSSGTALEAFF
cdr3_nt: TGTGCCAGCAGTTCCGGGACAGCCCTAGAAGCTTTCTTT

j_call: TRBJ1-1
d_call: NA
clone_size: NA
v_call: TRBV9
cdr3_aa: CASSVVDSGAGTEAFF
cdr3_nt: TGTGCCAGCAGCGTAGTGGACAGTGGGGCAGGCACTGAAGCTTTCTTT

j_call: TRBJ2-7
d_call: NA
clone_size: NA
v_call: TRBV7-8
cdr3_aa: CASSYNTAMTLFEQYF
cdr3_nt: TGTGCCAGCAGCTACAATACAGCAATGACTTTATTCGAGCAGTACTTC

j_call: TRBJ2-1
d_call: NA
clone_size: few
v_call: TRBV29-1
cdr3_aa: CSIDRLTYNEQFF
cdr3_nt: TGCAGCATTGATCGGCTTACCTACAATGAGCAGTTCTTC

j_call: TRBJ2-1
d_call: NA
clone_size: NA
v_call: TRBV12-3/TRBV12-4
cdr3_aa: CASSSLTNPNEQFF
cdr3_nt: TGTGCCAGCAGTTCGTTGACTAATCCCAATGAGCAGTTCTTC

j_call: TRBJ1-2
d_call: NA
clone_size: many
v_call: TRBV12-3/TRBV12-4
cdr3_aa: CASSFNDNYGYTF
cdr3_nt: TGTGCCAGCAGTTTCAATGACAACTATGGCTACACCTTC

j_call: TRBJ2-2
d_call: TRBD1
clone_size: NA
v_call: TRBV24-1
cdr3_aa: CATSRSIRDRVLRTGELFF
cdr3_nt: TGTGCCACCAGCCGGTCTATCCGGGACAGGGTCTTGAGGACCGGGGAGCTGTTTTTT

j_call: TRBJ2-5
d_call: TRBD2
clone_size: once
v_call: TRBV3-1
cdr3_aa: CASKLTSGQETQYF
cdr3_nt: TGTGCCAGCAAACTTACTAGCGGCCAAGAGACCCAGTACTTC

j_call: TRBJ1-5
d_call: TRBD1
clone_size: NA
v_call: TRBV2
cdr3_aa: CASRPTGRVSPQHF
cdr3_nt: TGTGCCAGCAGGCCGACAGGGAGGGTATCGCCCCAGCATTTT

j_call: TRBJ2-5
d_call: TRBD2
clone_size: NA
v_call: TRBV5-1
cdr3_aa: CASSPGLAVQETQYF
cdr3_nt: TGCGCCAGCAGCCCTGGACTAGCCGTGCAAGAGACCCAGTACTTC

j_call: TRBJ2-1
d_call: NA
clone_size: NA
v_call: TRBV5-1
cdr3_aa: CASTLGEPTEQFF
cdr3_nt: TGCGCCAGCACCTTAGGAGAGCCAACCGAGCAGTTCTTC

j_call: TRBJ2-3
d_call: NA
clone_size: NA
v_call: TRBV4-1
cdr3_aa: CASSQDPPFSTDTQYF
cdr3_nt: TGCGCCAGCAGCCAAGATCCTCCTTTTAGCACAGATACGCAGTATTTT

j_call: TRBJ1-5
d_call: TRBD1
clone_size: many
v_call: TRBV20-1
cdr3_aa: CSASSLDRGRNQPQHF
cdr3_nt: TGCAGTGCTAGCTCTCTGGACAGGGGACGCAATCAGCCCCAGCATTTT

j_call: TRBJ1-4
d_call: NA
clone_size: few
v_call: TRBV29-1
cdr3_aa: CSVGATVDEKLFF
cdr3_nt: TGCAGCGTTGGCGCGACAGTCGATGAAAAACTGTTTTTT

j_call: TRBJ2-1
d_call: NA
clone_size: few
v_call: TRBV20-1
cdr3_aa: CSARIVFSYNEQFF
cdr3_nt: TGCAGTGCTAGAATCGTCTTCTCCTACAATGAGCAGTTCTTC

j_call: TRBJ1-2
d_call: TRBD1
clone_size: NA
v_call: TRBV4-1
cdr3_aa: CASSFRQGPYGYTF
cdr3_nt: TGCGCCAGCAGCTTCCGACAGGGTCCGTATGGCTACACCTTC

j_call: TRBJ1-2
d_call: NA
clone_size: many
v_call: TRBV29-1
cdr3_aa: CSPDLDGYGYTF
cdr3_nt: TGCAGCCCCGACCTGGACGGCTATGGCTACACCTTC

j_call: TRBJ1-5
d_call: TRBD1
clone_size: many
v_call: TRBV7-9
cdr3_aa: CASSLGGTGGNQPQHF
cdr3_nt: TGTGCCAGCAGCTTGGGAGGGACAGGGGGCAATCAGCCCCAGCATTTT

j_call: TRBJ1-6
d_call: TRBD1
clone_size: NA
v_call: TRBV5-1
cdr3_aa: CASSSSGGGLSPLHF
cdr3_nt: TGCGCCAGCAGCTCCTCAGGGGGCGGGTTATCACCCCTCCACTTT

j_call: TRBJ1-4
d_call: TRBD1
clone_size: many
v_call: TRBV12-3/TRBV12-4
cdr3_aa: CASRERQGLSDREKLFF
cdr3_nt: TGTGCCAGCAGGGAGCGACAGGGGCTATCCGATCGCGAAAAACTGTTTTTT

j_call: TRBJ1-1
d_call: NA
clone_size: NA
v_call: TRBV29-1
cdr3_aa: CSVAEDPMNTEAFF
cdr3_nt: TGCAGCGTTGCTGAGGATCCGATGAACACTGAAGCTTTCTTT

j_call: TRBJ2-2
d_call: NA
clone_size: few
v_call: TRBV12-3/TRBV12-4
cdr3_aa: CASSLSAGLGGELFF
cdr3_nt: TGTGCCAGCAGTTTATCGGCAGGGTTAGGCGGGGAGCTGTTTTTT

j_call: TRBJ2-2
d_call: TRBD1
clone_size: few
v_call: TRBV7-6
cdr3_aa: CASSTRTGDYTGELFF
cdr3_nt: TGTGCCAGCAGCACCCGGACAGGGGACTACACCGGGGAGCTGTTTTTT

j_call: TRBJ1-4
d_call: NA
clone_size: NA
v_call: TRBV27
cdr3_aa: CASSSALEVEKLFF
cdr3_nt: TGTGCCAGCAGCTCCGCGTTGGAGGTCGAAAAACTGTTTTTT

j_call: TRBJ2-7
d_call: NA
clone_size: NA
v_call: TRBV11-3
cdr3_aa: CASSLEGKNYEQYF
cdr3_nt: TGTGCCAGCAGCTTAGAAGGGAAGAATTACGAGCAGTACTTC

j_call: TRBJ1-4
d_call: NA
clone_size: NA
v_call: TRBV20-1
cdr3_aa: CSAFTGNDLLEKLFF
cdr3_nt: TGCAGTGCCTTCACAGGGAACGATCTTCTTGAAAAACTGTTTTTT

j_call: TRBJ1-3
d_call: NA
clone_size: NA
v_call: TRBV5-1
cdr3_aa: CASSLDGAGNTIYF
cdr3_nt: TGCGCCAGCAGCTTGGATGGCGCTGGAAACACCATATATTTT

j_call: TRBJ1-5
d_call: NA
clone_size: NA
v_call: TRBV7-9
cdr3_aa: CASSLGDEPQHF
cdr3_nt: TGTGCCAGCAGCTTAGGGGACGAGCCCCAGCATTTT

j_call: TRBJ1-2
d_call: NA
clone_size: few
v_call: TRBV10-3
cdr3_aa: CAISLPNYGYTF
cdr3_nt: TGTGCCATCAGCCTTCCAAACTATGGCTACACCTTC

j_call: TRBJ1-1
d_call: TRBD1
clone_size: few
v_call: TRBV4-1
cdr3_aa: CASSPGDRLNTEAFF
cdr3_nt: TGCGCCAGCAGCCCTGGGGACAGGTTGAACACTGAAGCTTTCTTT

j_call: TRBJ2-1
d_call: TRBD2
clone_size: NA
v_call: TRBV24-1
cdr3_aa: CATSDPLWGRANNEQFF
cdr3_nt: TGTGCCACCAGTGATCCCCTATGGGGGAGGGCCAATAATGAGCAGTTCTTC

j_call: TRBJ1-3
d_call: NA
clone_size: few
v_call: TRBV5-1
cdr3_aa: CASSLALSLEGPFSGNTIYF
cdr3_nt: TGCGCCAGCAGCTTGGCCCTTTCATTAGAAGGACCGTTCTCTGGAAACACCATATATTTT

j_call: TRBJ2-1
d_call: NA
clone_size: many
v_call: TRBV7-2
cdr3_aa: CASSLGQVVEQFF
cdr3_nt: TGTGCCAGCAGCTTAGGGCAGGTAGTTGAGCAGTTCTTC

j_call: TRBJ2-7
d_call: NA
clone_size: NA
v_call: TRBV7-9
cdr3_aa: CASRGNEQYF
cdr3_nt: TGTGCCAGCAGAGGGAACGAGCAGTACTTC

j_call: TRBJ2-1
d_call: TRBD2
clone_size: NA
v_call: TRBV7-6
cdr3_aa: CASSLLAGQDRYNEQFF
cdr3_nt: TGTGCCAGCAGCCTCCTAGCGGGCCAAGATCGCTACAATGAGCAGTTCTTC

j_call: TRBJ1-1
d_call: NA
clone_size: few
v_call: TRBV5-1
cdr3_aa: CASSLSPAVNTEAFF
cdr3_nt: TGCGCCAGCAGCTTGAGTCCAGCAGTGAACACTGAAGCTTTCTTT

j_call: TRBJ1-1
d_call: TRBD1
clone_size: many
v_call: TRBV5-1
cdr3_aa: CASSHGTVVNTEAFF
cdr3_nt: TGCGCCAGCAGCCATGGGACAGTGGTGAACACTGAAGCTTTCTTT

j_call: TRBJ2-7
d_call: NA
clone_size: few
v_call: TRBV5-1
cdr3_aa: CASSLPGEAYEQYF
cdr3_nt: TGCGCCAGCAGCTTGCCGGGGGAGGCCTACGAGCAGTACTTC

j_call: TRBJ1-6
d_call: NA
clone_size: NA
v_call: TRBV7-8
cdr3_aa: CASSLDPRLYSPLHF
cdr3_nt: TGTGCCAGCAGCTTAGACCCGAGATTATATTCACCCCTCCACTTT

j_call: TRBJ1-5
d_call: NA
clone_size: few
v_call: TRBV6-6
cdr3_aa: CASSQNPLVGQPQHF
cdr3_nt: TGTGCCAGCAGTCAAAATCCGTTGGTGGGTCAGCCCCAGCATTTT

j_call: TRBJ2-3
d_call: TRBD2
clone_size: NA
v_call: TRBV4-2
cdr3_aa: CASSQVPSGKYTDTQYF
cdr3_nt: TGTGCCAGCAGCCAAGTTCCCAGCGGGAAATACACAGATACGCAGTATTTT

j_call: TRBJ1-1
d_call: NA
clone_size: few
v_call: TRBV29-1
cdr3_aa: CSVDDSLNTEAFF
cdr3_nt: TGCAGCGTTGACGACAGTTTGAACACTGAAGCTTTCTTT

j_call: TRBJ2-3
d_call: NA
clone_size: NA
v_call: TRBV10-3
cdr3_aa: CAISESGLESDTQYF
cdr3_nt: TGTGCCATCAGTGAGTCGGGGTTGGAGTCAGATACGCAGTATTTT

j_call: TRBJ2-1
d_call: NA
clone_size: few
v_call: TRBV12-3/TRBV12-4
cdr3_aa: CASRLGWGSYNEQFF
cdr3_nt: TGTGCCAGCAGACTGGGGTGGGGGTCCTACAATGAGCAGTTCTTC

j_call: TRBJ2-7
d_call: NA
clone_size: few
v_call: TRBV5-1
cdr3_aa: CASSLRETYEQYF
cdr3_nt: TGCGCCAGCAGCTTGCGAGAGACCTACGAGCAGTACTTC

j_call: TRBJ1-2
d_call: NA
clone_size: few
v_call: TRBV13
cdr3_aa: CASSRSNYGYTF
cdr3_nt: TGTGCCAGCAGTCGGTCTAACTATGGCTACACCTTC

j_call: TRBJ1-3
d_call: NA
clone_size: medium-sized
v_call: TRBV19
cdr3_aa: CASSSKIDLYGNTIYF
cdr3_nt: TGTGCCAGTAGTTCCAAAATTGACTTATACGGAAACACCATATATTTT

j_call: TRBJ1-2
d_call: NA
clone_size: NA
v_call: TRBV14
cdr3_aa: CASSRTGGLSGYTF
cdr3_nt: TGTGCCAGCAGCCGCACCGGGGGGCTTTCCGGCTACACCTTC

j_call: TRBJ2-7
d_call: TRBD2
clone_size: few
v_call: TRBV3-1
cdr3_aa: CASSQDGGGADGEQYF
cdr3_nt: TGTGCCAGCAGCCAAGATGGCGGGGGGGCCGATGGCGAGCAGTACTTC

j_call: TRBJ2-1
d_call: NA
clone_size: few
v_call: TRBV14
cdr3_aa: CASSPTDGIVNEQFF
cdr3_nt: TGTGCCAGCAGCCCGACGGACGGGATTGTCAATGAGCAGTTCTTC

j_call: TRBJ2-1
d_call: TRBD2
clone_size: NA
v_call: TRBV7-2
cdr3_aa: CASYTLAGYNEQFF
cdr3_nt: TGTGCCAGCTATACCCTAGCGGGGTACAATGAGCAGTTCTTC

j_call: TRBJ1-2
d_call: NA
clone_size: few
v_call: TRBV20-1
cdr3_aa: CSTGGVNYGYTF
cdr3_nt: TGCAGCACGGGCGGGGTAAACTATGGCTACACCTTC

j_call: TRBJ2-3
d_call: NA
clone_size: NA
v_call: TRBV9
cdr3_aa: CASSEPDQTDTQYF
cdr3_nt: TGTGCCAGCAGCGAACCGGACCAGACAGATACGCAGTATTTT